These 26 T cell receptor beta chains originate from one sample sequenced in a study of a mutant IDH1 vaccine in newly diagnosed glioma. TCRdb's copy holds only in-frame clones and misses some; the assay was immunoSEQ multiplex PCR. In the table there are some 38,000 clones, 80% to 95% of which are singletons. The sample's time point: baseline, week 1 (first vaccination visit). The sample's treatment: pre-vaccination baseline after standard-of-care therapy. The material was PBMCs, obtained from a glioma patient treated with radiotherapy, temozolomide or both. The source of these receptors is a man aged 18 to 30 with glioma.

The chain carries TRBV5-4 and TRBJ2-2; TRBD2 agrees at 8 bases. V gave up 4 bases and J gave up 7 bases; unmatched junction bases: 6. The germline gives CDR1 SGHNT, CDR2 YYREEE (reference sequence). This CDR3 is built from 14 residues. As DNA, the CDR3 is TGTGCCAGCAGCCCCGCGGGGGGCAGCGGGGAGCTGTTTTTT. Translation: CASSPAGGSGELFF.

The V and J genes are TRBV5-6 and TRBJ1-2; D possibly corresponds to TRBD1 (6 bases). This CDR3 contains 13 residues. Trimming shortened V by 4 bases and J by 2 bases, and 9 bases separated the two germline ends. Germline CDR1 reads SGHDT; CDR2 reads YYEEEE. Written as DNA, the CDR3 is TGTGCCAGCAGCCAGGACAGCAACTATGGCTACACCTTC. Translation: CASSQDSNYGYTF.

The chain is built from TRBV29-1 and TRBJ2-3; TRBD1 might be the D (6 bases). Germline V gene lookup returns CDR1 SQVTM and CDR2 ANQGSEA. V lost 0 bases and J 8 bases, leaving 15 bases between the germline ends. CDR3 length: 14 amino acids. The CDR3, as DNA: TGCAGCGTTGAAGATGGGGCAGGGGAGCCTACGCAGTATTTT. Its translation is CSVEDGAGEPTQYF.

The V call is TRBV30, the J call TRBJ2-2; D gene ambiguous. The CDR3 loop spans 14 amino acids. The V gene lost 1 base and the J gene lost 4 bases, with 10 bases spanning the gap. CDR1 GTSNPN and CDR2 SVGIG come from the germline V gene (reference sequence). CDR3 region: CAWSDGWGTGELFF. The CDR3 bases are TGTGCCTGGAGTGATGGCTGGGGCACCGGGGAGCTGTTTTTT.

The rearrangement joins TRBV27 to TRBJ1-4; no reliable D call. V gave up 3 bases and J gave up 8 bases, with 13 bases separating them. The CDR3 spans 14 residues. CDR1 and CDR2 from the germline V gene are MNHEY and SMNVEV (reference sequence). CDR3 in amino acids: CASSFWGVGEKLFF. The DNA of the CDR3 is TGTGCCAGCAGTTTTTGGGGAGTAGGGGAAAAACTGTTTTTT.

The rearrangement joins TRBV15 to TRBJ2-7, with D unresolved. The V gene lost 0 bases and the J gene lost 2 bases, with 5 bases spanning the gap. The CDR3 runs to 13 residues. Germline CDR1 is LNHNV and CDR2 is YYDKDF (reference sequence). The CDR3 sequence: CATSRDKTYEQYF. The CDR3 DNA reads as TGTGCCACCAGCAGAGATAAGACCTACGAGCAGTACTTC. Complete variable domain (other parts from reference TRBV15 and TRBJ2-7): DAMVIQNPRYQVTQFGKPVTLSCSQTLNHNVMYWYQQKSSQAPKLLFHYYDKDFNNEADTPDNFQSRRPNTSFCFLDIRSPGLGDTAMYLCATSRDKTYEQYFGPGTRLTVT.

V gene TRBV10-3 combines with J gene TRBJ2-7; maybe TRBD2 (6 bases). The V and J ends lost 3 bases and 3 bases respectively, with 18 bases between them. CDR3 length: 16 residues. CDR1 and CDR2 (germline): ENHRY, SYGVKD. Here the CDR3 reads CAISDPTRASSYEQYF. CDR3 coding DNA: TGTGCCATCAGTGACCCGACTAGAGCCTCGAGCTACGAGCAGTACTTC.

The rearrangement uses TRBV4-3 and TRBJ2-1; 16 nucleotides line up with TRBD2. CDR1 is LGHNA, CDR2 YSLEER, per germline. Trimming at V came to 1 base and at J to 1 base, leaving 7 bases not matched to a gene. This CDR3 region has 20 residues. CDR3 region: CASSQGIGTSGRGSYNEQFF. The CDR3 DNA is TGCGCCAGCAGCCAAGGGATCGGGACTAGCGGGAGGGGGTCCTACAATGAGCAGTTCTTC.

The V gene is TRBV2, the J gene TRBJ2-1; D unresolved. Germline CDR1 and CDR2: SNHLY and FYNNEI. This CDR3 is built from 12 residues. V was clipped by 6 bases and J by 8 bases, with 11 bases between them. CDR3 region: CASRVVGYEQFF. The CDR3 DNA follows: TGTGCCAGCAGAGTAGTTGGTTATGAGCAGTTCTTC.

The chain recombines TRBV9 with TRBJ2-1; 14 nucleotides match TRBD2. The germline CDR1 and CDR2 sequences are SGDLS and YYNGEE. Losses at the gene ends were 6 bases for V and 2 bases for J; bases not matched to a gene: 19. This CDR3 region has 21 residues. Here the CDR3 DNA reads TGTGCCAGCATCCTAAAGGACACGGGACTAGCGGGAGAGGGGGCCTACAATGAGCAGTTCTTC. Residues: CASILKDTGLAGEGAYNEQFF.

Here the CDR3 reads CASSLGPRANTGELFF. DNA of the CDR3: TGTGCCAGCAGCCTTGGACCCCGGGCGAACACCGGGGAGCTGTTTTTT. This chain uses TRBV6-6 with TRBJ2-2, with unresolved D. This CDR3 spans 16 amino acids. Germline loops: CDR1 MNHNY, CDR2 SVGAGI (reference sequence). Deletions cut 6 bases from V and 0 bases from J, with 14 bases between.

About this clone: The DNA is omitted, as the CDR3 cannot be located on it reliably, and the CDR3 follows TCRdb's listing. The CDR3 here is CASSEEQMRTGVPGANVLTF. The gene calls are TRBV6-1 and TRBJ2-6; no check of the table's D call, TRBD1, against the DNA was made. CDR1 MNHNS and CDR2 SASEGT come from the germline V gene. The CDR3 spans 20 amino acids, including both terminal residues.

J is TRBJ1-5 and V is TRBV29-1; possibly TRBD1 for D (5 bases). The CDR3 runs to 12 residues. CDR1 is SQVTM and CDR2 is ANQGSEA in the germline V gene. V dropped 4 bases and J dropped 5 bases, with 9 bases sitting between them. The CDR3 region is CSVGDGDQPQHF. CDR3 DNA: TGCAGCGTTGGGGACGGGGATCAGCCCCAGCATTTT.

The chain links TRBV13 to TRBJ2-1; TRBD2 agrees at 9 bases. Germline V gives CDR1 PRHDT, CDR2 FYEKMQ (reference sequence). J lost 4 bases, V lost 2 bases, and 3 bases had no gene match. CDR3 length: 15 residues. The CDR3 sequence: CASSLTSGSYNEQFF. Here the CDR3 DNA reads TGTGCCAGCAGCTTAACTAGCGGGTCGTACAATGAGCAGTTCTTC.

This clone was detected only once. The rearrangement uses TRBV25-1 and TRBJ2-1; 9 nucleotides match TRBD2. Germline V gene lookup returns CDR1 MGHDK and CDR2 SYGVNS. The CDR3 is 15 residues long. V lost 1 base, J lost 4 bases, and 2 bases stayed unmatched. CDR3 bases: TGTGCCAGCAGTGAATCTAGCGGGGTATACAATGAGCAGTTCTTC. This encodes CASSESSGVYNEQFF.

The chain employs TRBV9 and TRBJ2-1; TRBD2 aligns across 7 bases. After removal of 3 bases from V and 3 bases from J, the junction contained 3 bases not matched to a gene. This CDR3 contains 14 residues. Per the germline V gene, CDR1 is SGDLS and CDR2 is YYNGEE. The CDR3 coding sequence is TGTGCCAGCAGCGGGGGACTACACTACAATGAGCAGTTCTTC. As protein: CASSGGLHYNEQFF. The full variable domain, completed using reference TRBV9 and TRBJ2-1, is DSGVTQTPKHLITATGQRVTLRCSPRSGDLSVYWYQQSLDQGLQFLIQYYNGEERAKGNILERFSAQQFPDLHSELNLSSLELGDSALYFCASSGGLHYNEQFFGPGTRLTVL.

The chain links TRBV6-5 to TRBJ2-5; D may match TRBD1 or TRBD2 (7 bases each). The CDR3 spans 13 residues. CDR1 and CDR2 (germline): MNHEY, SVGAGI. Trimming left V 6 bases short and J 6 bases short, with 14 bases between. The CDR3 protein is CASRRQGGQTQYF. The CDR3, as DNA: TGTGCCAGCAGGCGACAGGGAGGGCAGACCCAGTACTTC.

The rearrangement uses TRBV7-9 and TRBJ2-3; D not certain. V was cut by 4 bases and J by 6 bases, with 8 bases left in between. The CDR3 is 12 amino acids. Germline assignment: CDR1 SEHNR and CDR2 FQNEAQ (reference sequence). This CDR3 is CASSSDGDTQYF. The CDR3 DNA sequence: TGTGCCAGCAGCTCCGACGGGGATACGCAGTATTTT.

This chain links TRBV7-2 with TRBJ2-2, with 8 nucleotides matching TRBD2. CDR1 and CDR2 from the germline V gene are SGHTA and FQGNSA. Unmatched junction bases numbered 5, after V lost 1 base and J lost 7 bases. This CDR3 is 15 amino acids long. In nucleotides, the CDR3 is TGTGCCAGCAGCTTAGTCTCGGGGGGGTTCGGGGAGCTGTTTTTT. Translation: CASSLVSGGFGELFF.

The V call is TRBV7-2, the J call TRBJ2-5; D unresolved. The CDR3 runs 12 residues. Germline CDR1 is SGHTA and CDR2 is FQGNSA. The V and J ends lost 5 bases and 5 bases respectively, with 9 bases between them. CDR3 amino acids: CASSSTHETQYF. CDR3 in DNA: TGTGCCAGCAGCAGCACGCATGAGACCCAGTACTTC. The full variable domain, completed using reference TRBV7-2 and TRBJ2-5, is GAGVSQSPSNKVTEKGKDVELRCDPISGHTALYWYRQSLGQGLEFLIYFQGNSAPDKSGLPSDRFSAERTGGSVSTLTIQRTQQEDSAVYLCASSSTHETQYFGPGTRLLVL.

This chain connects TRBV6-1 to TRBJ2-1; TRBD1 aligns across 8 bases. V shed 4 bases and J 0 bases; nucleotides not matched to a gene: 5. This CDR3 contains 16 residues. The germline V gene encodes CDR1 MNHNS and CDR2 SASEGT. The CDR3 protein is CASSVRQGSSYNEQFF. DNA of the CDR3: TGTGCCAGCAGTGTTAGACAGGGGAGCTCCTACAATGAGCAGTTCTTC.

This clone occurred once. The genes are TRBV7-2 and TRBJ2-7, with TRBD1 as a possible D gene (5 bases). V was shortened by 2 bases and J by 2 bases, with 10 bases between the two germline ends. Germline-derived CDR1 and CDR2 are SGHTA and FQGNSA. The length of the CDR3 is 14 residues. The CDR3 coding sequence is TGTGCCAGCAGCTTAACAGGACCCCCCTACGAGCAGTACTTC. Its translation: CASSLTGPPYEQYF.

The gene calls are TRBV7-2 and TRBJ2-4; D may correspond to TRBD1 or TRBD2 (5 bases each). Germline V CDR1 and CDR2: SGHTA, FQGNSA. This CDR3 is 14 amino acids long. V lost 2 bases to trimming and J lost 7 bases, with 12 bases between them. CDR3 nucleotide sequence: TGTGCCAGCAGCTTACTCCCTGAGGGGAACATTCAGTACTTC. It translates to CASSLLPEGNIQYF.

The chain recombines TRBV29-1 with TRBJ2-1; tentative D call: TRBD2 (6 bases). The V and J ends lost 5 bases and 8 bases respectively, with 10 bases between them. The CDR3 is made up of 11 amino acids. CDR1 is SQVTM and CDR2 is ANQGSEA in the germline V gene. The CDR3 DNA reads as TGCAGCGTTCACGCGGGGTATGAGCAGTTCTTC. Its protein is CSVHAGYEQFF.

This chain uses TRBV19 with TRBJ1-1, with D uncertain. The CDR3 loop spans 13 amino acids. Trimming removed 5 bases from V and 1 base from J, with 8 bases in between. CDR1 and CDR2 from the germline V gene are LNHDA and SQIVND (reference sequence). The CDR3 DNA reads TGTGCCAGTAGTGTCGGGTCGAACACTGAAGCTTTCTTT. It encodes CASSVGSNTEAFF.

CDR3 sequence (DNA): TGCAGCGTTGAGGGGACAGGCAATGAGCAGTTCTTC. It encodes CSVEGTGNEQFF. This rearrangement joins TRBV29-1 to TRBJ2-1; TRBD1 agrees at 8 bases. Germline V lookup: CDR1 SQVTM, CDR2 ANQGSEA. This CDR3 has 12 amino acids. V was pared by 3 bases and J by 6 bases, with 1 base of the junction left unmatched.